The 7 T cell receptor beta chains listed next were all sequenced from one sample in a study of T cell responses to AZD1222 COVID-19 vaccine (TCRdb year 2021). The library was produced with the immunoSEQ multiplex PCR assay. TCRdb carries this immuneACCESS record with in-frame sequences only. Its versions omit some clonotypes, under half of them owing to an unresolved V gene in the studies checked, with the rest unexplained. Recorded for this sample are about 100,000 clones; around 90% of them occurred a single time. The ten biggest clones cover under 2% of the sample. The time point label on this specimen signifies: baseline before first vaccination. The sample consisted of peripheral blood, taken on day 0 of AZD1222 vaccination. Receptors were obtained from an adult in good health.

This CDR3 reads CASRLSGSTGELFF. CDR3 in DNA: TGTGCCAGTAGATTAAGCGGGAGCACCGGGGAGCTGTTTTTT. The V gene is TRBV19, the J gene TRBJ2-2; 8 bases match TRBD2. Germline-derived CDR1 and CDR2 are LNHDA and SQIVND (reference sequence). V lost 6 bases, J lost 4 bases, and 4 bases stayed unmatched. The CDR3 has 14 residues.

The CDR3 sequence: CASSLTGLAPEQYF. The CDR3 coding sequence is TGTGCCAGCAGCCTCACGGGACTAGCACCCGAGCAGTACTTC. V gene TRBV7-3 combines with J gene TRBJ2-7, with 9 bases that match TRBD2. CDR1 and CDR2 from the germline V gene are SGHTA and FQGTGA. The CDR3 loop spans 14 amino acids. J lost 6 bases, V lost 5 bases, and 8 bases had no gene match.

This chain uses TRBV28 with TRBJ1-5; TRBD1 matches 7 bases. The CDR3 has 16 residues. With 6 bases clipped from V and 7 bases from J, the junction kept 15 bases outside the gene matches. The germline gives CDR1 MDHEN, CDR2 SYDVKM. Here the CDR3 reads CASSPTGTATRQPQHF. CDR3 nucleotides: TGTGCCAGCAGCCCCACCGGGACAGCTACAAGGCAGCCCCAGCATTTT.

This clone has a single count. The genes are TRBV19 and TRBJ1-6; 7 bases map to TRBD1. Per the germline V gene, CDR1 is LNHDA and CDR2 is SQIVND (reference sequence). V lost 5 bases to trimming and J lost 6 bases; unmatched junction nucleotides: 4. There are 14 residues in the CDR3. CDR3 in DNA: TGTGCCAGTAGTGCCAGGGGGAGTAATTCACCCCTCCACTTT. Its translation: CASSARGSNSPLHF.

V gene TRBV4-1 combines with J gene TRBJ2-3, with a weak D call TRBD2 (6 bases). V lost 3 bases, J lost 4 bases, and 11 bases lay in between. This CDR3 is built from 14 residues. The germline V gene encodes CDR1 MGHRA and CDR2 YSYEKL. CDR3 sequence (DNA): TGCGCCAGCAGCCACCCGGGAGCGGCAGATACGCAGTATTTT. It specifies CASSHPGAADTQYF.

V gene TRBV9 combines with J gene TRBJ2-7, with 7 bases aligning to TRBD2. The CDR3 runs 16 residues. The junction had 10 bases not matched to a gene; V was cut back by 4 bases and J by 0 bases. The germline CDR1 and CDR2 sequences are SGDLS and YYNGEE. CDR3 DNA sequence: TGTGCCAGCAGCAGGGGAGGGCCCCAATCCTCCTACGAGCAGTACTTC. It specifies CASSRGGPQSSYEQYF.

V and J are TRBV7-9 and TRBJ2-1; D is unresolved. Germline V gene sequence: CDR1 SEHNR, CDR2 FQNEAQ (reference sequence). The CDR3 has 11 residues. The V end lost 3 bases, the J end lost 10 bases, and 7 bases lay between the germline ends. The CDR3: CASSFSGEQFF. DNA of the CDR3: TGTGCCAGCAGCTTCTCCGGGGAGCAGTTCTTC.